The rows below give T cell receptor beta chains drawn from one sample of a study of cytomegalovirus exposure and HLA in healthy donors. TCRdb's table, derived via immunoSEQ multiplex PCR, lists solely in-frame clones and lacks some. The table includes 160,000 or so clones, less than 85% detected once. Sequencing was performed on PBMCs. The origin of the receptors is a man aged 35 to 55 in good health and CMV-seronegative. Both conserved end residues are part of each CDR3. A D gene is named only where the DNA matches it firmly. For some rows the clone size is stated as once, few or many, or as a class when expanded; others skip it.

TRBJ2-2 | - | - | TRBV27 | CASSAGWASPSGELFF | TGTGCCAGCAGCGCGGGGTGGGCTAGCCCGTCCGGGGAGCTGTTTTTT
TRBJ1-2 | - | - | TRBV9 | CASSVVGGYGYTF | TGTGCCAGCAGCGTAGTCGGGGGCTATGGCTACACCTTC
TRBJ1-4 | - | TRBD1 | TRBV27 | CASSSLLTGGSEKLFF | TGTGCCAGCAGTTCCCTTCTGACAGGGGGTAGTGAAAAACTGTTTTTT
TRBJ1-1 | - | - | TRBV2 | CASSDGWGGTEAFF | TGTGCCAGCAGTGACGGGTGGGGGGGCACTGAAGCTTTCTTT
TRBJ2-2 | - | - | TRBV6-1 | CASSEIRSGGELFF | TGTGCCAGCAGTGAAATCAGGAGCGGCGGGGAGCTGTTTTTT
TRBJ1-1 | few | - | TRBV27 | CASSDGGVNTEAFF | TGTGCCAGCAGTGATGGAGGCGTGAACACTGAAGCTTTCTTT
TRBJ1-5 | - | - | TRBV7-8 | CASSITGNNQPQHF | TGTGCCAGCAGCATCACCGGGAACAATCAGCCCCAGCATTTT
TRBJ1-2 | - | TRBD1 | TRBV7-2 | CASSLGGTGLGYTF | TGTGCCAGCAGCTTAGGAGGGACAGGGCTGGGCTACACCTTC
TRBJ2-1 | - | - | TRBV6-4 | CASSDSPRNEQFF | TGTGCCAGCAGTGACTCGCCGCGGAATGAGCAGTTCTTC
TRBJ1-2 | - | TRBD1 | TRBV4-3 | CASSQGGRGLGGYTF | TGCGCCAGCAGCCAAGGTGGCAGGGGGCTTGGTGGCTACACCTTC
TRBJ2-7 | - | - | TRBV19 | CASSNRDSGYEQYF | TGTGCCAGTAGTAACCGGGACAGCGGGTACGAGCAGTACTTC
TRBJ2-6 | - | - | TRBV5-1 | CASSGGGHSGANVLTF | TGCGCCAGCAGCGGCGGGGGACACTCTGGGGCCAACGTCCTGACTTTC
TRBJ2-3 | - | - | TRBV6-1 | CASERVSGWPDTQYF | TGTGCCAGCGAGAGAGTTTCGGGGTGGCCGGATACGCAGTATTTT
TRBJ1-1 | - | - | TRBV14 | CASSLRGLKNTEAFF | TGTGCCAGCAGCCTTAGAGGGCTTAAGAACACTGAAGCTTTCTTT
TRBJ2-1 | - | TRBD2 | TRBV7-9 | CASSSGLAGGNLYNEQFF | TGTGCCAGCAGCTCGGGACTAGCGGGGGGAAACCTCTACAATGAGCAGTTCTTC
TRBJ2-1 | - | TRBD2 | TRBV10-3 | CAISDGLAGGTYNEQFF | TGTGCCATCAGTGACGGACTAGCGGGGGGGACCTACAATGAGCAGTTCTTC
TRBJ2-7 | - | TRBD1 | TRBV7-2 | CASSPGQLYEQYF | TGTGCCAGCAGCCCGGGACAGCTATACGAGCAGTACTTC
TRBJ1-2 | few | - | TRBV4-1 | CASSHVEVELGYGYTF | TGCGCCAGCAGCCATGTCGAGGTGGAATTAGGCTATGGCTACACCTTC
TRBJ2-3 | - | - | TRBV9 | CASSPRPLAASSDTQYF | TGTGCCAGCAGCCCCAGACCTTTAGCGGCCAGTTCAGATACGCAGTATTTT
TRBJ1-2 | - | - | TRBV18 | CASSPETEYGYTF | TGTGCCAGCTCACCTGAGACAGAATATGGCTACACCTTC
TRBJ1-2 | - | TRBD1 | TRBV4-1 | CASSLGTASYGYTF | TGCGCCAGCAGCCTCGGGACAGCCTCCTATGGCTACACCTTC
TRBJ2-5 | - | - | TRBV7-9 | CASSLGTPQETQYF | TGTGCCAGCAGCTTAGGGACACCCCAAGAGACCCAGTACTTC
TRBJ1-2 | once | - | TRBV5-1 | CASSEELNYGYTF | TGCGCCAGCAGCGAGGAATTGAACTATGGCTACACCTTC
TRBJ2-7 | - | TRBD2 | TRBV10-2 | CASRAGLATYEQYF | TGCGCCAGCAGGGCGGGACTAGCCACCTACGAGCAGTACTTC
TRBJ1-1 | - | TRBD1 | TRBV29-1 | CSVDRGRGWDTEAFF | TGCAGCGTTGACAGGGGGCGAGGTTGGGACACTGAAGCTTTCTTT
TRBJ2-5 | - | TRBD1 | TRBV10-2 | CASSESTGARVETQYF | TGCGCCAGCAGTGAGTCGACAGGGGCCAGAGTAGAGACCCAGTACTTC
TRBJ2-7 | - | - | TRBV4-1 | CASSQRSGVGAGEQYF | TGCGCCAGCAGCCAAAGGTCAGGGGTCGGGGCGGGCGAGCAGTACTTC
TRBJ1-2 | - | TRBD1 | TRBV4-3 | CASSQDRGIGYGYTF | TGCGCCAGCAGCCAAGACAGGGGGATCGGCTATGGCTACACCTTC
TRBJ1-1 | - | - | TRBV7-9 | CSSSGLGGNTEAFF | TGTTCCAGCAGCGGGCTGGGGGGGAACACTGAAGCTTTCTTT
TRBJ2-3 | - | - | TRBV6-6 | CASSFSTGTSTDTQYF | TGTGCCAGCAGTTTCTCGACAGGTACTAGCACAGATACGCAGTATTTT
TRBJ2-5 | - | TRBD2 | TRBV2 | CASSEAGGKETQYF | TGTGCCAGCAGTGAAGCGGGAGGGAAAGAGACCCAGTACTTC
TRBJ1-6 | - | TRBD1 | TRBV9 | CASSPQGAKGSPLHF | TGTGCCAGCAGCCCTCAGGGGGCTAAAGGATCACCCCTCCACTTT
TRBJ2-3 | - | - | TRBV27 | CASSGATAGHPQYF | TGTGCCAGCAGTGGGGCGACGGCCGGACACCCTCAGTATTTT
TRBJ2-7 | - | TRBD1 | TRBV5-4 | CASSLGQGENEQYF | TGTGCCAGCAGCTTGGGACAGGGGGAGAACGAGCAGTACTTC
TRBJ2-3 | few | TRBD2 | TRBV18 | CASSLTSGPSQYF | TGTGCCAGCTCACTTACTAGCGGCCCTTCGCAGTATTTT
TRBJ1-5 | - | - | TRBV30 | CAWSDSLAWGNQPQHF | TGTGCCTGGAGTGACAGTCTGGCTTGGGGCAATCAGCCCCAGCATTTT
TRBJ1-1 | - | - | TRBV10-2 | CASSESEGPRNTEAFF | TGCGCCAGCAGTGAGTCAGAGGGTCCCAGGAACACTGAAGCTTTCTTT
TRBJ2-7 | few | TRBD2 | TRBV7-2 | CASSSGLATEAYEQYF | TGTGCCAGCAGCTCGGGACTAGCGACTGAAGCCTACGAGCAGTACTTC
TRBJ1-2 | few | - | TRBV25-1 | CASSGGDGIYPRGYTF | TGTGCCAGCAGTGGGGGGGACGGAATTTACCCTCGGGGCTACACCTTC
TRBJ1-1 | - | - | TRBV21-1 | CASSKEYTEAFF | TGTGCCAGCAGCAAGGAGTACACTGAAGCTTTCTTT
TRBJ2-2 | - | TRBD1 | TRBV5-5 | CASSPTGKNTGELFF | TGTGCCAGCAGCCCGACAGGGAAAAACACCGGGGAGCTGTTTTTT